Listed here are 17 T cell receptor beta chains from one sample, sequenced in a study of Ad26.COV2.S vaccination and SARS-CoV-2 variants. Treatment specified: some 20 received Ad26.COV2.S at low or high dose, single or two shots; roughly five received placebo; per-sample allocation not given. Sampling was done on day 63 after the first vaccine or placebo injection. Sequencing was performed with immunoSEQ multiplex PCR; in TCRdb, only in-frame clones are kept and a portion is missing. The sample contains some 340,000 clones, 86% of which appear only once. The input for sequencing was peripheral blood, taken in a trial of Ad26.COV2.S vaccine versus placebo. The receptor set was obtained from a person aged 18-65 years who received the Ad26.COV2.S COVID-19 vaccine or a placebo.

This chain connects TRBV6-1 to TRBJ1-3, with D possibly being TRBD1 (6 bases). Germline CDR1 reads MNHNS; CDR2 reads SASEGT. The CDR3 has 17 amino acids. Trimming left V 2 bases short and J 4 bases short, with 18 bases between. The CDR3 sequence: CASSERRYEGVGNTIYF. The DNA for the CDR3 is TGTGCCAGCAGTGAAAGGCGTTATGAGGGGGTAGGAAACACCATATATTTT.

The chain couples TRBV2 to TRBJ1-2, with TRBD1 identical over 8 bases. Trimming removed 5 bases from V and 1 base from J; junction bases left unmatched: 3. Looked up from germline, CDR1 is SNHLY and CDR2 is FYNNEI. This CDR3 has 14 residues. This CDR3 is CASSLQGGNYGYTF. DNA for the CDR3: TGTGCCAGCAGTCTACAGGGGGGTAACTATGGCTACACCTTC.

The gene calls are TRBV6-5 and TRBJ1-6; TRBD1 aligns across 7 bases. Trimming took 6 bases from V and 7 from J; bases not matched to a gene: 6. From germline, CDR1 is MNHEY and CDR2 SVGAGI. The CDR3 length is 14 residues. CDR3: CASRADRVNSPLHF. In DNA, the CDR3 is TGTGCCAGCAGGGCAGACAGGGTGAATTCACCCCTCCACTTT.

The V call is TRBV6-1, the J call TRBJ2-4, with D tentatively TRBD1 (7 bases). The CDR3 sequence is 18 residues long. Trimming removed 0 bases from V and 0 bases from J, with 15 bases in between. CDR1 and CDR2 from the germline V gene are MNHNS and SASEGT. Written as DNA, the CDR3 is TGTGCCAGCAGTGAAGCGGGGGGACAGAAACTAGCCAAAAACATTCAGTACTTC. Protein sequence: CASSEAGGQKLAKNIQYF.

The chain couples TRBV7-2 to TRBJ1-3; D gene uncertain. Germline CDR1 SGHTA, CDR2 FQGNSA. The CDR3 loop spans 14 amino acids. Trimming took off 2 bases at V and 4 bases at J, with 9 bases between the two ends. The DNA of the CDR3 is TGTGCCAGCAGCTTAATCCCTCAGGGAAACACCATATATTTT. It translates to CASSLIPQGNTIYF.

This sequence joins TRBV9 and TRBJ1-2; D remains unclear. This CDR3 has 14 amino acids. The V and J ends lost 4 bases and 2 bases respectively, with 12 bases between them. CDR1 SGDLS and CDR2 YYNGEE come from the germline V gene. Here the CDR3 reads CASSPGGRNYGYTF. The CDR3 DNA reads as TGTGCCAGCAGCCCCGGTGGACGGAACTATGGCTACACCTTC.

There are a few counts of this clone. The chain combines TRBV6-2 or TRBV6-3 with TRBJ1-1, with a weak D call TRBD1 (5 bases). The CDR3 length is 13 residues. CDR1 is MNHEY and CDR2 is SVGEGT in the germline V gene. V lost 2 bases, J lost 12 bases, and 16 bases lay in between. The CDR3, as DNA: TGTGCCAGCAGTTACGGAGAGGGGTTCCGGTCTTTCTTT. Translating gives CASSYGEGFRSFF.

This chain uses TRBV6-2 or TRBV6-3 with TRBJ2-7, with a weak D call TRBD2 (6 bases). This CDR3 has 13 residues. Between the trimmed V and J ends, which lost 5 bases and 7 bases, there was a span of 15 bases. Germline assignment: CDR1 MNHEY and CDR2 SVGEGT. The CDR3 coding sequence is TGTGCCAGCAGTCGGGGGACGGCTCTTGAGCAGTACTTC. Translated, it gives CASSRGTALEQYF.

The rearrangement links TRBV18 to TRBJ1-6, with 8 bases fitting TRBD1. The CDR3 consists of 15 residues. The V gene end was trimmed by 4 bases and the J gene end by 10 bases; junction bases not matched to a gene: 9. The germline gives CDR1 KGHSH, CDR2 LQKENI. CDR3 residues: CASSLAGGAGSPLHF. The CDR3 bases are TGTGCCAGCTCACTCGCAGGGGGCGCGGGCTCACCCCTCCACTTT.

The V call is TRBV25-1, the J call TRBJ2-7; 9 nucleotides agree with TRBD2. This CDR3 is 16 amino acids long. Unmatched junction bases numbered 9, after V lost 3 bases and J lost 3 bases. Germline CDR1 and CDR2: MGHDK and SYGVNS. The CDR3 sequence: CASSDASGDRYYEQYF. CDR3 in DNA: TGTGCCAGCAGTGATGCTAGCGGGGACCGATACTACGAGCAGTACTTC.

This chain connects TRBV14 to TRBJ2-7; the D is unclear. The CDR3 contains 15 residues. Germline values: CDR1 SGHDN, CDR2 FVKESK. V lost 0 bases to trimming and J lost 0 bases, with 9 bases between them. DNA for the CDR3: TGTGCCAGCAGCCAAGAGCGGTTAAGCTCCTACGAGCAGTACTTC. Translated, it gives CASSQERLSSYEQYF. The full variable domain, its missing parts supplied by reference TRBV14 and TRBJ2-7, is EAGVTQFPSHSVIEKGQTVTLRCDPISGHDNLYWYRRVMGKEIKFLLHFVKESKQDESGMPNNRFLAERTGGTYSTLKVQPAELEDSGVYFCASSQERLSSYEQYFGPGTRLTVT.

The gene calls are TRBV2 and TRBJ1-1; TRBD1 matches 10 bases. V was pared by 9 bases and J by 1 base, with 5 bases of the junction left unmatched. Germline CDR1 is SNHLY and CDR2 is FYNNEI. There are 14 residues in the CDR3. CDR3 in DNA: TGTGCCAGTATGGGACAGGGGCCGAACACTGAAGCTTTCTTT. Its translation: CASMGQGPNTEAFF.

The DNA for the CDR3 is TGTGCCAGCAGCCAAATAGGGCTGACCGGGGAGCTGTTTTTT. Translating it yields CASSQIGLTGELFF. The chain carries TRBV3-1 (or the pseudogene TRBV3-2) and TRBJ2-2; D remains unclear. From germline, CDR1 is LGHDT and CDR2 YNNKEL (reference sequence). V was shortened by 2 bases and J by 5 bases, with 9 bases between the two germline ends. This CDR3 comprises 14 residues.

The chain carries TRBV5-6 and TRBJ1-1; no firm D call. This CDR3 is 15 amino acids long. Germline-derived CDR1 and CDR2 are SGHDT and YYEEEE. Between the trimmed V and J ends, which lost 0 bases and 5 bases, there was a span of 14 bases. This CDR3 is CASSLGQMLGTEAFF. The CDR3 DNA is TGTGCCAGCAGCTTGGGGCAGATGCTAGGGACTGAAGCTTTCTTT.

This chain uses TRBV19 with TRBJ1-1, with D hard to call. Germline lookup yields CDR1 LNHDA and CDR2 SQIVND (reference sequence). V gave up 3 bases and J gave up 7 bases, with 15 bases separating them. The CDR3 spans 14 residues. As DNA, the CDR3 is TGTGCCAGTAGTATTGGAAGGAAGAGGGTTGAAGCTTTCTTT. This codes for CASSIGRKRVEAFF.

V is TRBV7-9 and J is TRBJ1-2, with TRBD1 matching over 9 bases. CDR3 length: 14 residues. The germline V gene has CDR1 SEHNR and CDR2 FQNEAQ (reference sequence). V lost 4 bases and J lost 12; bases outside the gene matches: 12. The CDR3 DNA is TGTGCCAGCAGCTCACATTACGGGACAGGGTTGCACACCTTC. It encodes CASSSHYGTGLHTF.

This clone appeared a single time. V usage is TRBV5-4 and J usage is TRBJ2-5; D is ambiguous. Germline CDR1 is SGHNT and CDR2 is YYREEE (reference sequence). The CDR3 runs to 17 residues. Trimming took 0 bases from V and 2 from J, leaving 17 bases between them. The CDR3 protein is CASSLATPSWEQETQYF. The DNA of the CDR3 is TGTGCCAGCAGCTTGGCCACCCCGAGCTGGGAACAAGAGACCCAGTACTTC.